This T cell receptor beta chain was sequenced during a study of cytomegalovirus exposure and HLA in healthy donors. General study findings and limits: In all likelihood, a cluster of highly shared sequence variants was a sequencing artifact. Later work associated 16,951 TCR beta sequences with HLA alleles at 0.05 false discovery rate. Donors were assumed by presence/absence analyses to have roughly uniform sequencing depth. The availability of immune exposure information extended only to CMV serostatus.

CDR3 length equals 15 residues. Vbeta (60) and Jbeta (13) primers were used in the PCR. Libraries were prepared by immunoSEQ multiplex PCR; TCRdb keeps only in-frame clonotypes and omits some of them. Of 150,000 to 200,000 clones listed, 80% to 90% are singletons. This clone was found once. Its specificity is not known. The sample consisted of PBMCs. This receptor was obtained from a man between 18 and 29 years old in good health and CMV-seropositive. The chain employs TRBV21-1 and TRBJ1-3. TRBV21-1 is reported as a pseudogene. CDR3 protein: CASSKRGGGIITIYF. The CDR3 nucleotides read TGTGCCAGCAGCAAAAGGGGGGGAGGGATTATCACCATATATTTT.